A selection of T cell receptor beta chains follows, all from one sample in a study of molecular identifiers for immune sequencing clone quantification. TCRdb reprocessed the PCR reads via MiXCR and lists one record per CDR3 protein. The sample has approximately 680,000 distinct CDR3 sequences; roughly 25% are singletons. The sequencing sample was made of naive CD8+ T cells from blood, with Jurkat cell RNA spiked in. The receptors come from a human donor in good health. Some libraries in this study had Jurkat cell RNA spiked in. The CDR3 runs from the conserved cysteine through the conserved F or W. Fields, in order: clone size, D gene, J gene, V gene, CDR3 protein, CDR3 DNA. D genes are given only for firm matches. Size tells how often a clone was seen (once, few, many) or the class of an expanded clone, and some rows leave it out.

many . TRBJ1-4 TRBV7-9 CASSFPVGMAEEKLFF TGTGCCAGCAGTTTTCCGGTCGGGATGGCGGAGGAAAAACTGTTTTTT
few . TRBJ2-7 TRBV4-3 CASSQDIKGSSYEQYF TGCGCCAGCAGCCAAGATATCAAGGGTTCCTCCTACGAGCAGTACTTC
many . TRBJ2-2 TRBV7-9 CASSSSQRVTNTGELFF TGTGCCAGCAGCTCGTCTCAGCGGGTCACGAACACCGGGGAGCTGTTTTTT
many TRBD2 TRBJ2-7 TRBV4-3 CASSQDVAGPSYEQYF TGCGCCAGCAGCCAGGATGTAGCGGGACCCTCCTACGAGCAGTACTTC
. . TRBJ2-2 TRBV6-5 CASSYGGGPTGGLFF TGTGCCAGCAGTTACGGTGGGGGCCCAACCGGGGGGCTGTTTTTT
few . TRBJ1-1 TRBV29-1 CSARFSGREDMNTEAFF TGCAGCGCCCGTTTCAGTGGCAGGGAGGACATGAACACTGAAGCTTTCTTT
. . TRBJ1-1 TRBV6-2/TRBV6-3 CASSYSGINTEAFF TGTGCCAGCAGTTACTCAGGCATAAACACTGAAGCTTTCTTT
many . TRBJ2-1 TRBV4-3 CASSQVRTEQFF TGCGCCAGCAGCCAAGTTAGGACTGAGCAGTTCTTC
. . TRBJ1-4 TRBV10-2 CASSLSGGGFNEKLLF TGCGCCAGCAGCCTGAGCGGGGGGGGGTTTAATGAAAAACTGTTATTT
many . TRBJ1-1 TRBV7-9 CASSPPGWTEAFF TGTGCCAGCAGCCCTCCCGGGTGGACTGAAGCTTTCTTT
few . TRBJ1-1 TRBV10-2 CASSESVGVANTEAFF TGCGCCAGCAGTGAGTCGGTGGGGGTCGCGAACACTGAAGCTTTCTTT
. . TRBJ1-1 TRBV7-9 CASSESGLNTEAFF TGTGCCAGCAGCGAGAGCGGTCTGAACACTGAAGCTTTCTTT
. TRBD2 TRBJ2-1 TRBV9 CASRVSGGGAFNEQFF TGTGCCAGCCGCGTATCGGGCGGGGGGGCCTTCAATGAGCAGTTCTTC
many . TRBJ2-2 TRBV24-1 CATRRSTTGELFF TGTGCCACCAGACGAAGTACCACCGGGGAGCTGTTTTTT
many . TRBJ1-1 TRBV7-9 CASTLPNSEAFF TGTGCCAGCACCCTCCCAAACTCTGAAGCTTTCTTT
many . TRBJ2-5 TRBV5-4 CASSVGQTYQETQYF TGTGCCAGCAGCGTTGGACAGACGTACCAAGAGACCCAGTACTTC
few . TRBJ1-4 TRBV7-8 CASSSVRPGTTNEKLFF TGTGCCAGCAGCTCAGTTCGTCCGGGGACAACTAATGAAAAACTGTTTTTT
. TRBD2 TRBJ2-7 TRBV20-1 CSATSRTSGGYEQYF TGCAGTGCTACCTCTAGGACTAGCGGGGGCTACGAGCAGTACTTC
. . TRBJ1-2 TRBV20-1 CSARVPNYGHTF TGCAGTGCCCGGGTTCCGAACTATGGCCACACCTTC
few . TRBJ1-4 TRBV6-5 CASSYSGLSNEKLFF TGTGCCAGCAGTTACTCTGGGCTGTCGAATGAAAAACTGTTTTTT
few . TRBJ2-1 TRBV19 CASTGGPSPTGGEQFF TGTGCCAGTACTGGGGGGCCATCCCCGACGGGAGGCGAGCAGTTCTTC
few . TRBJ1-1 TRBV27 CASSLTAYTEAFF TGTGCCAGCAGCTTAACAGCGTACACTGAAGCTTTCTTT
few TRBD1 TRBJ1-2 TRBV15 CATSRDQQGALGYTF TGTGCCACCAGCAGAGATCAACAGGGGGCGCTCGGCTACACCTTC
many . TRBJ2-3 TRBV7-9 CASSQIRFGTDTQYF TGTGCCAGCAGCCAAATCAGGTTTGGTACAGATACGCAGTATTTT
. TRBD1 TRBJ2-6 TRBV7-9 CASSLRDREISGANVLTF TGTGCCAGCAGCTTACGGGACAGGGAAATATCGGGGGCCAACGTCCTGACTTTC
. . TRBJ2-7 TRBV20-1 CSARDRPGDPYEPYF TGCAGTGCTAGAGATAGGCCGGGAGATCCCTACGAGCCGTACTTC
many . TRBJ2-7 TRBV7-9 CASSEGQGTSYEQYF TGTGCCAGCAGCGAGGGGCAGGGGACCTCCTACGAGCAGTACTTC
few . TRBJ2-3 TRBV27 CASSTQLGADTQYF TGTGCCAGCAGTACACAACTGGGGGCAGATACGCAGTATTTT
. . TRBJ2-7 TRBV7-9 CASSLAETGYEQYF TGTGCCAGCAGCTTAGCGGAGACGGGCTACGAGCAGTACTTC
. TRBD2 TRBJ2-7 TRBV7-6 CASSPMAGLASYEQYF TGTGCCAGCAGCCCAATGGCGGGACTAGCCTCCTACGAGCAGTACTTC
few . TRBJ2-7 TRBV7-9 CASSWLRDEQYF TGTGCCAGCAGCTGGTTGCGCGATGAGCAGTACTTC
many . TRBJ2-3 TRBV12-3/TRBV12-4 CASGSVGTQYF TGTGCCAGCGGAAGCGTAGGTACGCAGTATTTT
. . TRBJ1-3 TRBV12-3/TRBV12-4 CASSYDMGGNTIYF TGTGCCAGCAGTTACGATATGGGGGGAAACACCATATATTTT
many . TRBJ2-7 TRBV20-1 CSARRAEDGYEQYF TGCAGTGCCCGCAGGGCGGAAGACGGATACGAGCAGTACTTC
. . TRBJ2-7 TRBV7-6 CASSLGLTTYEQYF TGTGCCAGCAGCTTGGGACTCACCACCTACGAGCAGTACTTC
. . TRBJ2-1 TRBV27 CASIRRGSGNEQFF TGTGCCAGCATTCGCAGGGGTTCGGGCAATGAGCAGTTCTTC
few . TRBJ1-1 TRBV29-1 CSATQGLAFF TGCAGCGCCACACAGGGTTTGGCTTTCTTT
many . TRBJ1-5 TRBV2 CASSEGWERNQPQHF TGTGCCAGCAGTGAAGGGTGGGAGAGAAATCAGCCCCAGCATTTT
. . TRBJ2-5 TRBV2 CASIGDLETQYF TGTGCCAGCATCGGTGATTTAGAGACCCAGTACTTC
. . TRBJ1-1 TRBV18 CASSPPARGEAFF TGTGCCAGCTCACCACCAGCGAGGGGTGAAGCTTTCTTT
. TRBD1 TRBJ1-2 TRBV4-3 CASSQYKGGDYGYAF TGCGCCAGCAGCCAATATAAAGGGGGCGACTATGGCTACGCCTTC
many . TRBJ2-7 TRBV6-5 CASSIQGYYEQYF TGTGCCAGCTCGATACAGGGTTACTACGAGCAGTACTTC
. . TRBJ1-5 TRBV2 CASSEDGSSPPPHF TGTGCCAGCAGTGAAGATGGGAGCAGTCCGCCCCCGCATTTT
. . TRBJ1-5 TRBV4-3 CASSQERHQPHQF TGCGCCAGCAGCCAAGAGAGGCATCAACCCCACCAATTT
many . TRBJ2-3 TRBV12-3/TRBV12-4 CASSLVGTDTQYF TGCGCCAGCAGCTTGGTGGGCACAGATACGCAGTATTTT
. . TRBJ2-2 TRBV12-3/TRBV12-4 CASSSPNPGELFF TGTGCCAGCAGTTCGCCTAACCCCGGGGAGCTGTTTTTT
many . TRBJ2-7 TRBV6-5 CASSYSGGAYDEQYF TGTGCCAGCAGTTACTCTGGAGGGGCGTACGACGAGCAGTACTTC
. . TRBJ2-5 TRBV5-3 CASSAGTTPETQYF TGTGCCAGCAGCGCAGGGACGACACCAGAGACCCAGTACTTC
many TRBD1 TRBJ1-1 TRBV20-1 CSARETGGGIEAFF TGCAGTGCTAGAGAAACAGGGGGCGGAATTGAAGCTTTCTTT
many TRBD1 TRBJ1-4 TRBV7-9 CASSSTGNHNEKLFF TGTGCCAGCAGCTCGACAGGGAACCATAATGAAAAACTGTTTTTT
few TRBD1 TRBJ1-1 TRBV23-1 CASSRNRGRTEAFF TGCGCCAGCAGTCGAAACAGGGGTCGCACTGAAGCTTTCTTT
few . TRBJ2-5 TRBV29-1 CSVDAWGAQYF TGCAGCGTTGACGCTTGGGGGGCCCAGTACTTC
many . TRBJ2-3 TRBV7-2 CASSLVAYSTDTQYF TGTGCCAGCAGCTTAGTGGCTTATAGCACAGATACGCAGTATTTT
few . TRBJ2-1 TRBV6-6 CASSGGALNEQFF TGTGCCAGCAGTGGGGGGGCGCTCAATGAGCAGTTCTTC